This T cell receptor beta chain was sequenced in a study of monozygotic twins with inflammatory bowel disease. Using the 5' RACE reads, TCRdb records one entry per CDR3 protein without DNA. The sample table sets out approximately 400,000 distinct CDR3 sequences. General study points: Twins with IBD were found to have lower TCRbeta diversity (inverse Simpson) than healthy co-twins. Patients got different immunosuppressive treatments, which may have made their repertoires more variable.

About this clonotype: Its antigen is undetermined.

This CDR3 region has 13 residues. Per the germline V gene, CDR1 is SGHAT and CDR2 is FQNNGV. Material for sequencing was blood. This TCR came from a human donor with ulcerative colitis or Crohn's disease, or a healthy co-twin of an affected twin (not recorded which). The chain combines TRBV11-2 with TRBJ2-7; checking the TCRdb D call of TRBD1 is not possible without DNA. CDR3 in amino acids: CASSPTGYHEQYF.